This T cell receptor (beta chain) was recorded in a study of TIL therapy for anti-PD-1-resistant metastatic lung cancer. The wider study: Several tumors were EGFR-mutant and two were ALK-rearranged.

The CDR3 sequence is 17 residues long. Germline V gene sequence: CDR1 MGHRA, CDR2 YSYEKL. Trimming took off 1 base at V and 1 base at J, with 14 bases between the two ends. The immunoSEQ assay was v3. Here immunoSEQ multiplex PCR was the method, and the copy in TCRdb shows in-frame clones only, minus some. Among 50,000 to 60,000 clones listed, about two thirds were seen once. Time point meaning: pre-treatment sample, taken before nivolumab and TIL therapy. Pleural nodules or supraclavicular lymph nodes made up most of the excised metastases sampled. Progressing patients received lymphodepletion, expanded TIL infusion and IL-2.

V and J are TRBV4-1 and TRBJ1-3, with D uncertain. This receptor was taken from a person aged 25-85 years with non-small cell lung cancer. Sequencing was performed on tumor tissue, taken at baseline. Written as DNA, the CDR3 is TGCGCCAGCAGCCAAGTAATTTCGGCGGGATCTGGAAACACCATATATTTT. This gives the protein CASSQVISAGSGNTIYF.